This T cell receptor beta chain was found in a study of a mutant IDH1 vaccine in newly diagnosed glioma. At the level of the study: Onset of vaccination occurred 4-6 weeks following radiotherapy alone, or with temozolomide cycles. Most patients had received both radiotherapy and temozolomide, the prior options being radiotherapy, temozolomide, or both. The timing of visit V12 was week 35, and that of visit V13 was week 47.

Germline loops: CDR1 MDHEN, CDR2 SYDVKM. V lost 6 bases, J lost 3 bases, and 4 bases stayed unmatched. The CDR3 loop spans 13 amino acids. Sequencing was performed with immunoSEQ multiplex PCR; in TCRdb, only in-frame clones are kept and a portion is missing. The data hold about 46,000 clones, with almost 95% observed a single time. Worth noting for this clone: What it recognizes is unknown.

Time point described: week 35, safety follow-up. The vaccine gave 300 ug of a 20-mer mutant IDH1 peptide subcutaneously per dose. Astrocytomas found in donors were new, WHO grade 3 or 4, IDH1-mutant and ATRX-lost. Sample: PBMCs, taken from a glioma patient whose treatment included an IDH1 peptide vaccine. This rearrangement joins TRBV28 to TRBJ2-7; 8 bases match TRBD2. The clonotype originates from a man aged 45-65 years with glioma. The CDR3: CASRERGIYEQYF. The CDR3 region has the DNA TGTGCCAGCAGGGAGCGGGGGATCTACGAGCAGTACTTC.